This T cell receptor (beta chain) was recorded in a study of T cell responses to AZD1222 COVID-19 vaccine. At the level of the study: Timing groups of about 4 and about 12 weeks for second doses were pooled.

Trimming removed 5 bases from V and 9 bases from J; junction bases left unmatched: 12. The V gene's germline CDR1 is SGHTA and CDR2 FQGNSA. This CDR3 is 14 amino acids long. Method: immunoSEQ multiplex PCR; TCRdb's copy keeps in-frame clones and lacks some. The sample has around 86,000 clones, roughly 90% seen once. This sequence originates from an adult in good health. Specimen: peripheral blood, collected on day 0 of AZD1222 vaccination. The chain carries TRBV7-2 and TRBJ2-5; 7 bases align to TRBD1. In nucleotides, the CDR3 is TGTGCCAGCAGCCCCCGGGACAGTGCTGTGGCCCAGTACTTC. This translates into CASSPRDSAVAQYF.